The following is a T cell receptor beta chain sequence with its context. This clonotype has a handful of counts. Its antigen is still unknown. Base qualities were left out, and no much larger clone turns up one base away. Library construction relied on 5' RACE. Sequenced using a NextSeq 500. The TCR library protocol attached unique molecular identifiers to individual cDNA molecules to correct for sequencing error and PCR bias. Both TCR alpha and beta chains were sequenced, and tight co-correlation was observed between alpha and beta sequence abundances in each sample. For the original study's pipeline: Decombinator V4 was used to annotate TCR sequences for V gene, J gene and CDR3. Expanded TCRs were defined as changing significantly between any two time points under a Poisson model with p below 0.0001. TCR abundances were normalised to the total number of TCRs sequenced per sample and were expressed as counts per million. MAIT TCRs were defined by TRAV1-2 paired with TRAJ12, TRAJ20 or TRAJ33, and iNKT TCRs by TRAV10 paired with TRAJ18. A search of VDJdb, accessed on 1 November 2021, was run for TCRs annotated to CMV, EBV and SARS-CoV-2, with TCRs annotated for multiple antigens excluded. TCRdb cleaned the public reads at Q25 with fastp, built clones with MiXCR and kept in-frame beta chains. Each CDR3 protein appears once, grouped with its most common genes and DNA. TCRdb, rather than the study authors, made the V and J calls. The sample includes some 49,000 distinct CDR3 sequences, with over 7% observed a single time. Around 4.5% of the sample lies in the top ten.

The junction carries 14 bases between V and J, which are trimmed by 3 bases and 6 bases respectively. Sequences SGHAT (CDR1) and FQDESV (CDR2) are obtained from the germline V gene (reference sequence). Measured from the cysteine to the phenylalanine, the CDR3 is 14 residues long. CDR3 DNA is the only sequence kept; it has 42 bases, read in frame from the first base. The study was a case-control design nested within a healthcare worker cohort in London, UK, with weekly nasopharyngeal swab PCR tests and blood sampling. Healthcare workers were enrolled in the week of the UK lockdown, from 23 to 31 March 2020, and were followed every week for up to about 16 weeks. The record originates from a study of early T cells in non-severe SARS-CoV-2 infection (dated by TCRdb to the early 2020s). General notes on the study: Because TCR sequencing relied on bulk RNA taken from unsorted whole blood, pairing of alpha and beta chains was not possible. Overall results and qualifications from the work: VDJdb matching was skewed toward anti-spike CD8 responses and likely underestimated virus-specific expansions, missing private and CD4 specificities.

The chain employs TRBV11-1 and TRBJ1-1; the D gene is perhaps TRBD1, from 6 matching bases. The sample consisted of whole blood. This TCR was sampled from an adult who was a healthcare worker with PCR-confirmed SARS-CoV-2 infection or an uninfected control (not recorded which). The CDR3 sequence is CASSFSGGAAEAFF. Here is the DNA: TGTGCCAGCAGCTTTTCGGGGGGCGCCGCTGAAGCTTTCTTT.